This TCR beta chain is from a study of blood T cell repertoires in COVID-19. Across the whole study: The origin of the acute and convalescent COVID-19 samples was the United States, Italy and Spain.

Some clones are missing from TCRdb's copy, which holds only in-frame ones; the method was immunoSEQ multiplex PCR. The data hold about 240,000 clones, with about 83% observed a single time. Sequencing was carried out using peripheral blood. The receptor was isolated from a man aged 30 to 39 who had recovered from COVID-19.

CDR3 DNA sequence: TGTGCCAGCAGCGTAGAAGCGGGGCAAGAGACCCAGTACTTC. This gives the protein CASSVEAGQETQYF. This chain joins TRBV9 and TRBJ2-5, with 7 positions matching TRBD2. From germline, CDR1 is SGDLS and CDR2 YYNGEE. The CDR3 sequence is 14 residues long. Trimming took 0 bases from V and 2 from J; bases not matched to a gene: 1. Full variable domain (rest looked up from reference TRBV9 and TRBJ2-5): DSGVTQTPKHLITATGQRVTLRCSPRSGDLSVYWYQQSLDQGLQFLIQYYNGEERAKGNILERFSAQQFPDLHSELNLSSLELGDSALYFCASSVEAGQETQYFGPGTRLLVL.